These 17 T cell receptor beta chains originate from one sample sequenced in a study of blood T cell repertoires in COVID-19. Profiling relied on immunoSEQ multiplex PCR, and the TCRdb table lists in-frame clones only, not all of them. The sample records a few hundred thousand clones, 80% to 90% being singletons. Sequences were obtained from PBMCs or T cells enriched from blood (not recorded which). The receptor source for this set is a woman in her 50s who had been exposed to COVID-19.

This sequence joins TRBV5-1 and TRBJ1-6; D is uncertain. Trimming shortened V by 1 base and J by 2 bases, and 7 bases separated the two germline ends. Germline loops: CDR1 SGHRS, CDR2 YFSETQ. The CDR3 spans 15 residues. This CDR3 reads CASSLTVAYNSPLHF. The CDR3 nucleotides read TGCGCCAGCAGCTTGACGGTGGCCTATAATTCACCCCTCCACTTT.

The V gene is TRBV2, the J gene TRBJ2-1, with 14 nucleotides matching TRBD2. The CDR3 extends over 14 amino acids. CDR1 and CDR2 from the germline V gene are SNHLY and FYNNEI. Trimming cost V 7 bases and J 7 bases; bases outside gene matches: 3. CDR3 residues: CASKRLAGGNEQFF. The CDR3 coding sequence is TGTGCCAGCAAGCGACTAGCGGGAGGGAATGAGCAGTTCTTC.

The V and J genes are TRBV6-2 or TRBV6-3 and TRBJ1-5, with TRBD1 identical over 7 bases. From germline, CDR1 is MNHEY and CDR2 SVGEGT. The CDR3 sequence is 16 residues long. V shed 5 bases, J shed 2 bases, and the junction held 9 bases outside the gene matches. The CDR3 here is CASSRLKGAGNQPQHF. The CDR3 nucleotides read TGTGCCAGCAGTCGACTTAAGGGGGCGGGCAATCAGCCCCAGCATTTT.

The V gene is TRBV15, the J gene TRBJ2-3, with a tentative D call TRBD2 (5 bases). V shed 1 base and J shed 1 base, with 9 bases lying between them. Germline V gene lookup returns CDR1 LNHNV and CDR2 YYDKDF (reference sequence). The CDR3 contains 15 residues. CDR3: CATSRGGQGTDTQYF. CDR3 sequence (DNA): TGTGCCACCAGCAGAGGAGGGCAGGGCACAGATACGCAGTATTTT.

The chain employs TRBV5-1 and TRBJ2-7; weak D call: TRBD1 (5 bases). CDR3 length: 15 amino acids. From germline, CDR1 is SGHRS and CDR2 YFSETQ. The ends were cut back, 4 bases at V and 3 bases at J, with 17 bases in the middle. CDR3 sequence (DNA): TGCGCCAGCAGCACGGCAGGGAATCGCGGCTACGAGCAGTACTTC. Its protein product is CASSTAGNRGYEQYF.

The J gene is TRBJ2-1, the V gene TRBV6-4, with 12 bases fitting TRBD2. CDR1 is MRHNA and CDR2 is SNTAGT in the germline V gene. This CDR3 is 16 amino acids long. With 6 bases clipped from V and 9 bases from J, the junction kept 12 bases outside the gene matches. CDR3 coding DNA: TGTGCCAGCAGCCAGAACCCTAGCGGGGGGGCCGCTGAGCAGTTCTTC. Its translation is CASSQNPSGGAAEQFF.

The chain joins TRBV10-3 to TRBJ2-5; D remains ambiguous. CDR3 length equals 14 residues. Trimming left V 2 bases short and J 1 base short, with 8 bases between. The germline V gene has CDR1 ENHRY and CDR2 SYGVKD. CDR3 DNA: TGTGCCATCAGTGAGGGCCGAACCCAAGAGACCCAGTACTTC. Its protein product is CAISEGRTQETQYF.

The chain recombines TRBV28 with TRBJ1-1, with TRBD1 as a possible D gene (6 bases). Trimming left V 8 bases short and J 4 bases short, with 17 bases between. In germline, CDR1 is MDHEN, CDR2 SYDVKM. This CDR3 has 14 amino acids. In nucleotides, the CDR3 is TGTGCCAGCCCCCTTCGAACAGGGAGCACTGAAGCTTTCTTT. Translated: CASPLRTGSTEAFF.

CDR3 sequence: CASSPEGNSYNEQFF. For the CDR3, the DNA is TGCGCCAGCAGCCCCGAGGGTAACTCCTACAATGAGCAGTTCTTC. J is TRBJ2-1 and V is TRBV5-1, with D possibly matching TRBD2 (5 bases). Trimming shortened V by 4 bases and J by 0 bases, and 11 bases separated the two germline ends. Germline V gives CDR1 SGHRS, CDR2 YFSETQ. This CDR3 is built from 15 residues.

V is TRBV20-1 and J is TRBJ1-1; 9 positions agree with TRBD1. V shed 3 bases, J shed 8 bases, and the junction held 10 bases outside the gene matches. This CDR3 has 14 residues. CDR1 is DFQATT, CDR2 SNEGSKA, per germline (reference sequence). The CDR3 loop reads CSASPGQGGVEAFF. The CDR3, as DNA: TGCAGTGCTAGTCCGGGACAGGGAGGCGTGGAAGCTTTCTTT.

The chain links TRBV5-1 to TRBJ1-1; TRBD1 might be the D (5 bases). The CDR3 is made up of 14 amino acids. Trimming took 0 bases from V and 6 from J, leaving 12 bases between them. CDR1 is SGHRS and CDR2 is YFSETQ in the germline V gene. This CDR3 reads CASSLGRDRAEAFF. The DNA for the CDR3 is TGCGCCAGCAGCTTGGGCAGGGATAGAGCTGAAGCTTTCTTT.

CDR3 amino acids: CASSSGLAGYTGELFF. CDR3 DNA: TGTGCCAGCAGCTCTGGTTTAGCGGGGTACACCGGGGAGCTGTTTTTT. The chain carries TRBV7-2 and TRBJ2-2; 8 positions agree with TRBD2. V dropped 4 bases and J dropped 3; count of bases not matched to a gene: 7. This CDR3 contains 16 residues. Germline lookup yields CDR1 SGHTA and CDR2 FQGNSA.

Here the CDR3 DNA reads TGCGCCAGCAGTGAGCCCGGGGGGGATGGAAACACCATATATTTT. This sequence encodes CASSEPGGDGNTIYF. V gene TRBV10-2 combines with J gene TRBJ1-3; possible D gene TRBD1, 5 bases. With 2 bases removed from V and 3 bases from J, the gap between germline ends came to 11 bases. Germline V gives CDR1 WSHSY, CDR2 SAAADI. There are 15 residues in the CDR3.

This sequence joins TRBV6-1 and TRBJ1-1; D remains unclear. The length of the CDR3 is 16 residues. With 1 base removed from V and 1 base from J, the gap between germline ends came to 13 bases. CDR1 is MNHNS, CDR2 SASEGT, per germline. CDR3 loop: CASSEGPGRRNTEAFF. The CDR3 DNA reads as TGTGCCAGCAGTGAAGGGCCTGGAAGGAGGAACACTGAAGCTTTCTTT.

The rearrangement links TRBV12-3 or TRBV12-4 to TRBJ2-7, with 7 bases lining up with TRBD2. The CDR3 has 12 amino acids. J lost 2 bases, V lost 11 bases, and 6 bases had no gene match. The CDR3 coding sequence is TGTGCCTGTGGGGGGGTTACCTACGAGCAGTACTTC. This translates into CACGGVTYEQYF.

The rearrangement uses TRBV5-1 and TRBJ1-1, with D perhaps matching TRBD1 (6 bases). Germline-derived CDR1 and CDR2 are SGHRS and YFSETQ. The CDR3 sequence is 14 residues long. V was pared by 0 bases and J by 5 bases, with 11 bases between. The CDR3 DNA is TGCGCCAGCAGCTTGGAAGGGGGAAAGACTGAAGCTTTCTTT. Translated, it gives CASSLEGGKTEAFF.

This chain links TRBV19 with TRBJ1-5; 9 bases agree with TRBD1. The V and J ends lost 3 bases and 0 bases, in that order; junction bases with no gene match: 3. The germline V gene encodes CDR1 LNHDA and CDR2 SQIVND (reference sequence). This CDR3 contains 16 residues. The CDR3 region has the DNA TGTGCCAGTAGTATTGGGACAGGGTTTAGCAATCAGCCCCAGCATTTT. This translates into CASSIGTGFSNQPQHF.